The present T cell receptor beta chain was sequenced within a study of cytomegalovirus exposure and HLA in healthy donors. Study at large: Early release data held 75 million to 90 million unique TCRs from HLA-typed donors.

A multiplex PCR was run with 60 Vbeta primers and 13 Jbeta primers. The table came from immunoSEQ multiplex PCR; TCRdb's copy has only in-frame clones and leaves some out. The sample shows approximately 150,000 clones, around four fifths of them seen only once. The V and J ends lost 7 bases and 4 bases respectively, with 5 bases between them. Germline V gives CDR1 WSHSY, CDR2 SAAADI. The CDR3 covers 11 residues. Concerning this clone: Within the sample, other DNA sequences also encode this same CDR3.

Donors sampled were nominally healthy, though unrecorded immune exposures were likely. The rearrangement uses TRBV10-2 and TRBJ1-3, with D unresolved. The TCR sequence derives from a man aged 30 to 45 in good health and CMV-seronegative. Sequenced material: PBMCs. The CDR3 DNA is TGCGCCAGCATTTCAGGAAACACCATATATTTT. Residues: CASISGNTIYF.